This T cell receptor (beta chain) was found in a study of early T cells in non-severe SARS-CoV-2 infection. TCRdb re-analysed the 5' RACE reads in MiXCR, keeping a single row per CDR3 protein. The sample includes 55,000 to 70,000 distinct CDR3 sequences, 4% to 5.5% of them seen just once. The clonotype originates from an adult who was a healthcare worker with PCR-confirmed SARS-CoV-2 infection or an uninfected control (not recorded which). The sequencing input was whole blood.

The CDR3 sequence: CASSPRGDYEQYF. The CDR3 DNA sequence: TGTGCCAGCAGCCCCCGGGGGGACTACGAGCAGTACTTC. This sequence joins TRBV3-1 and TRBJ2-7; TRBD2 matches 7 bases. Germline loops: CDR1 LGHDT, CDR2 YNNKEL (reference sequence). J lost 3 bases, V lost 4 bases, and 3 bases had no gene match. There are 13 residues in the CDR3.